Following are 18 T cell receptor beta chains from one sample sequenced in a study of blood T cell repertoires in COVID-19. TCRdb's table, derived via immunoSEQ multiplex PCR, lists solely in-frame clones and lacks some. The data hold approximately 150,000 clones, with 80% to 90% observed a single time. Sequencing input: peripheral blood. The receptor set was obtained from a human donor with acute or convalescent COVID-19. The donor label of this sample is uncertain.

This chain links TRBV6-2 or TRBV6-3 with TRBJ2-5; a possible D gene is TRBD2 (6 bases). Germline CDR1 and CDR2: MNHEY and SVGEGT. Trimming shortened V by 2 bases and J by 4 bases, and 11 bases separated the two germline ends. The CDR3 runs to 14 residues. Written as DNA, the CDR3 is TGTGCCAGCAGTTACATCGGGAGTCCAGAGACCCAGTACTTC. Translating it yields CASSYIGSPETQYF.

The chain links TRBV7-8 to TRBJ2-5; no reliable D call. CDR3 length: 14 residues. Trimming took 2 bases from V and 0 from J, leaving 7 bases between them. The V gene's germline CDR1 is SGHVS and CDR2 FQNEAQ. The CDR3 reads CASSLNVNQETQYF. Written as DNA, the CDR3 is TGTGCCAGCAGCTTAAATGTTAACCAAGAGACCCAGTACTTC.

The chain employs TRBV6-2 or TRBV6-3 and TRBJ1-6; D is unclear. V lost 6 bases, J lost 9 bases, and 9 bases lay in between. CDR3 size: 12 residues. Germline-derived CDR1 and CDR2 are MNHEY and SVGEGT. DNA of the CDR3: TGTGCCAGCAGCTTCGTCGGTTCACCCCTCCACTTT. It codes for CASSFVGSPLHF.

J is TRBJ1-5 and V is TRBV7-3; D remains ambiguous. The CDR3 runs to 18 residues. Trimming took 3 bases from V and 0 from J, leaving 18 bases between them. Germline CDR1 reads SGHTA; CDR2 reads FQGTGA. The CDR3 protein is CASSFQTQCPDSNQPQHF. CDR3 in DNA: TGTGCCAGCAGCTTCCAGACTCAATGCCCCGATAGCAATCAGCCCCAGCATTTT.

The chain's CDR3 is CASSLGQGRQTQYF. CDR3 nucleotide sequence: TGTGCCAGCAGTTTAGGGCAGGGCAGGCAGACCCAGTACTTC. The V gene is TRBV27, the J gene TRBJ2-5, with TRBD1 as a possible D gene (5 bases). Trimming took 2 bases from V and 6 from J, leaving 13 bases between them. This CDR3 region has 14 residues. Germline CDR1 and CDR2: MNHEY and SMNVEV (reference sequence).

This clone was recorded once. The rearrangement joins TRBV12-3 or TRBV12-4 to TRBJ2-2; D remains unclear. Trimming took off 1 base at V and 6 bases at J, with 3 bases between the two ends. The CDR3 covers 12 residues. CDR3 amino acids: CASSLGAGELFF. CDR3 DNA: TGTGCCAGCAGTTTAGGAGCCGGGGAGCTGTTTTTT.

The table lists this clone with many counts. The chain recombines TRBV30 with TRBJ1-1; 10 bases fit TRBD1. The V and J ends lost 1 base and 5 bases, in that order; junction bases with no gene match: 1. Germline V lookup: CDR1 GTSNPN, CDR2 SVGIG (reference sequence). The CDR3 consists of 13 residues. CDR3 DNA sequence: TGTGCCTGGAGTGGACAGGGGGCGACTGAAGCTTTCTTT. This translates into CAWSGQGATEAFF.

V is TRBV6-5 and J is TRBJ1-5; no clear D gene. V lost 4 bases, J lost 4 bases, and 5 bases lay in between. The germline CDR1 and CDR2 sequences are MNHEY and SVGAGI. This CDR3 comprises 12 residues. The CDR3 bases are TGTGCCAGCAGTTCCACTAATCAGCCCCAGCATTTT. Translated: CASSSTNQPQHF.

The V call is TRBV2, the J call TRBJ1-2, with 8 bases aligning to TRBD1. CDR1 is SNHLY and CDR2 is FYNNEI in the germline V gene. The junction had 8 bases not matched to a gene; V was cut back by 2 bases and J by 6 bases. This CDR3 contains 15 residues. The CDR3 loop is CASSETRTGSDGYTF. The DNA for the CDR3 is TGTGCCAGCAGTGAAACAAGGACAGGGAGTGATGGCTACACCTTC.

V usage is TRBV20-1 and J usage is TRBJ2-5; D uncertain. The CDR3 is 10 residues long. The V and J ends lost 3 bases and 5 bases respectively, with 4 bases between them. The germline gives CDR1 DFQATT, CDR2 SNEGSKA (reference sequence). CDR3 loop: CSASSETQYF. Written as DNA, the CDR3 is TGCAGTGCTAGTTCGGAGACCCAGTACTTC.

The CDR3 nucleotides read TGTGCCACCAGTGATTCTTGGGCCGTGGAGACCCAGTACTTC. Its translation: CATSDSWAVETQYF. The J gene is TRBJ2-5, the V gene TRBV24-1, with D unclear. V lost 2 bases to trimming and J lost 5 bases, with 11 bases between them. The germline V gene encodes CDR1 KGHDR and CDR2 SFDVKD. The CDR3 loop spans 14 amino acids.

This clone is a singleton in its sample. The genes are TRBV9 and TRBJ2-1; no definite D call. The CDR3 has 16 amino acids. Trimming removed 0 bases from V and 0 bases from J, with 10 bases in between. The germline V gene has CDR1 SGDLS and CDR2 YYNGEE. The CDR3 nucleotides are TGTGCCAGCAGCGTAGTAAGCGTCCGCTCCTACAATGAGCAGTTCTTC. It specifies CASSVVSVRSYNEQFF.

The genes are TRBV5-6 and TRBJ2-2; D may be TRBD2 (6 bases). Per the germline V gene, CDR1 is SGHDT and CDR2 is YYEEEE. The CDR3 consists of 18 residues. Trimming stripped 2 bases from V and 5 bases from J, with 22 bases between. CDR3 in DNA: TGTGCCAGCAGCTTTTTAGTCCGGGGTTCCCGGGGGACCGGGGAGCTGTTTTTT. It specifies CASSFLVRGSRGTGELFF.

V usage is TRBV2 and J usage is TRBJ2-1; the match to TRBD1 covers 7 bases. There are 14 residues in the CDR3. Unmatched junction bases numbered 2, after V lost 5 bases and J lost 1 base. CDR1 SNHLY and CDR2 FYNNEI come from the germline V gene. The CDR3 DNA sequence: TGTGCCAGCAGTCCGGGACAGTCCTACAATGAGCAGTTCTTC. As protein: CASSPGQSYNEQFF.

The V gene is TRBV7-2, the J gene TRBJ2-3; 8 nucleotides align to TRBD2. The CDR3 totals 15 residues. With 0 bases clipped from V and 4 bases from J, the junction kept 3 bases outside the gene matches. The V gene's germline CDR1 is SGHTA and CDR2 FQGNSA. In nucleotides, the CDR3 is TGTGCCAGCAGCTTAGCAGGACTAGCCGCAGATACGCAGTATTTT. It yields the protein CASSLAGLAADTQYF.

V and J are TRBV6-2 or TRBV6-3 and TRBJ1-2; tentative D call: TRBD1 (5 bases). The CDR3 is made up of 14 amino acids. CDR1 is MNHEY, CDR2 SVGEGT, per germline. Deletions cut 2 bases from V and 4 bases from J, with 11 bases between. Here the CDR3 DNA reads TGTGCCAGCAGTTACCCCGCACAGGTCTATGGCTACACCTTC. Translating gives CASSYPAQVYGYTF.

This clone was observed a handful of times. The CDR3 region has the DNA TGTGCCAGCAGTGACCAGGGTAACTATGGCTACACCTTC. Its protein product is CASSDQGNYGYTF. This chain joins TRBV6-1 and TRBJ1-2; D might be TRBD1 (5 bases). Germline loops: CDR1 MNHNS, CDR2 SASEGT. Between the trimmed V and J ends, which lost 3 bases and 1 base, there was a span of 6 bases. This CDR3 contains 13 residues.

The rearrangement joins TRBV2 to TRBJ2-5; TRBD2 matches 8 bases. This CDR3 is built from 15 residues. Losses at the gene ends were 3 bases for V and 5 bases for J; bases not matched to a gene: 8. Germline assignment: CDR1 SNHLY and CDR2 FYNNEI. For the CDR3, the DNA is TGTGCCAGCAGTGAGGTAGCTAGCGGGTCGGAGACCCAGTACTTC. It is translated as CASSEVASGSETQYF.